This T cell receptor (beta chain) was identified during a study of neurological immune-mediated disorders. Study conclusions and caveats: The absence of any CDR3 amino acid sequence shared by expanded clones across subjects suggests that repertoires were private in all groups.

There are many counts of this clonotype. What it binds is not known. TCRdb redid the calling of the 5' RACE reads with MiXCR, one entry per CDR3 protein. The table lists 46,000 or so distinct CDR3 sequences, around 4.3% of them singletons. This receptor was identified in a woman in her sixties with multiple sclerosis. Sequenced: PBMCs.

In nucleotides, the CDR3 is TGTGCCAGCAGTGAATCAAGCGGGGGACGGTACAATGAGCAGTTCTTC. This encodes CASSESSGGRYNEQFF. The chain combines TRBV25-1 with TRBJ2-1; 8 positions agree with TRBD2. This CDR3 is built from 16 residues. Trimming cost V 1 base and J 4 bases; bases outside gene matches: 6. The germline gives CDR1 MGHDK, CDR2 SYGVNS.